The 28 T cell receptor beta chains in this list originate from one sample, sequenced in a study of STAT3 mutations in large granular lymphocyte leukemia. Study-level points and caveats: In T-cell large granular lymphocyte leukemia, about half of patients showed multiple immunodominant subclonotypes.

The antigens of these receptors remain unknown. Repertoires were generated with immunoSEQ multiplex PCR, while TCRdb's copy carries only in-frame clones and drops some. The sample yields 7,000 to 8,000 clones, roughly 91% seen once. The sequencing input was peripheral blood mononuclear cells. The receptors originated from a man aged 45-65 years with T-cell large granular lymphocyte leukemia. Some clones in this sample may be carry-over from other donors' samples.

The CDR3 region has the DNA TGTGCCACCAGCAGAGTGTTGTGGCGCACAGATACGCAGTATTTT. Translating it yields CATSRVLWRTDTQYF. The chain combines TRBV15 with TRBJ2-3; D is unclear. This CDR3 is built from 15 residues. Trimming shortened V by 1 base and J by 1 base, and 9 bases separated the two germline ends. Germline V gives CDR1 LNHNV, CDR2 YYDKDF (reference sequence).

This chain joins TRBV11-2 and TRBJ1-4, with D possibly TRBD1 on 5 matching bases. The V and J ends lost 1 base and 8 bases respectively, with 5 bases between them. Germline CDR1 SGHAT, CDR2 FQNNGV. This CDR3 contains 12 residues. In nucleotides, the CDR3 is TGTGCCAGCAGCTTAGGGGGCGAAAAACTGTTTTTT. The encoded protein is CASSLGGEKLFF.

The V and J genes are TRBV5-1 and TRBJ2-5; TRBD1 aligns across 10 bases. The V gene end was trimmed by 4 bases and the J gene end by 5 bases; junction bases not matched to a gene: 8. The CDR3 length is 15 residues. Per germline, CDR1 SGHRS and CDR2 YFSETQ. The CDR3 DNA reads as TGCGCCAGCAGCCGCCGGGACAGGGGACGGGAGACCCAGTACTTC. It encodes CASSRRDRGRETQYF.

The chain joins TRBV29-1 to TRBJ2-7; a weak D match, TRBD1 (5 bases). V lost 7 bases to trimming and J lost 0 bases, with 19 bases between them. The CDR3 consists of 15 residues. The V gene's germline CDR1 is SQVTM and CDR2 ANQGSEA. The CDR3 nucleotides are TGCAGCGCCGCTAGGGGTGCAGGTACCTCCTACGAGCAGTACTTC. Its translation: CSAARGAGTSYEQYF.

The V call is TRBV28, the J call TRBJ2-7; the D call may be TRBD1 or TRBD2 (5 bases each). Per germline, CDR1 MDHEN and CDR2 SYDVKM. Trimming removed 1 base from V and 3 bases from J, with 16 bases in between. CDR3 size: 16 residues. Here the CDR3 reads CASSLFRQGGRYEQYF. CDR3 DNA: TGTGCCAGCAGTTTATTCCGGCAGGGCGGGCGCTACGAGCAGTACTTC.

The rearrangement joins TRBV7-2 to TRBJ2-7, with 9 bases fitting TRBD2. The CDR3 length is 16 residues. V trimming: 1 base; J trimming: 5 bases; junction bases outside the gene matches: 9. Per germline, CDR1 SGHTA and CDR2 FQGNSA. The CDR3, as DNA: TGTGCCAGCAGCTTAGTGTCGCTAGCGGGGTTCCACGAGCAGTACTTC. Protein sequence: CASSLVSLAGFHEQYF.

This sequence joins TRBV12-5 and TRBJ2-5, with a possible D match to TRBD2 (6 bases). The V end was cut by 3 bases, the J end by 5 bases, with 13 bases between. The CDR3 is 14 residues long. Germline V lookup: CDR1 LGHNT, CDR2 FRNRAP. CDR3 residues: CASGFGSGAETQYF. In nucleotides, the CDR3 is TGTGCTAGTGGTTTCGGGTCGGGAGCTGAGACCCAGTACTTC.

The chain couples TRBV10-2 to TRBJ2-7, with D perhaps TRBD1 (5 bases). From germline, CDR1 is WSHSY and CDR2 SAAADI. This CDR3 is built from 13 residues. The germline V and J ends were trimmed by 4 bases and 4 bases, with 11 bases remaining between them. The CDR3 loop reads CASSGLQVYEQYF. The CDR3 DNA is TGCGCCAGCAGTGGCTTACAGGTGTACGAGCAGTACTTC.

The chain recombines TRBV5-1 with TRBJ1-2; no clear D. CDR1 and CDR2 (germline): SGHRS, YFSETQ. The length of the CDR3 is 13 residues. V lost 0 bases and J lost 7, with 10 bases in between. The CDR3 DNA reads TGCGCCAGCAGCTTGGCCCACCAAGCTGGCTACACCTTC. Translated, it gives CASSLAHQAGYTF.

The chain links TRBV5-4 to TRBJ2-7; no clear D gene. The V end lost 4 bases, the J end lost 4 bases, and 18 bases lay between the germline ends. Germline V gene data show CDR1 as SGHNT and CDR2 as YYREEE (reference sequence). This CDR3 comprises 15 residues. CDR3 DNA sequence: TGTGCCAGCAGCCCATCCGGAGCCGCGGTATACGAGCAGTACTTC. Translation gives CASSPSGAAVYEQYF.

V gene TRBV5-4 combines with J gene TRBJ1-2; D perhaps matches TRBD1 (5 bases). The germline gives CDR1 SGHNT, CDR2 YYREEE (reference sequence). CDR3 length: 14 residues. Deletions cut 5 bases from V and 2 bases from J, with 13 bases between. The CDR3 here is CASRVGEGNYGYTF. The CDR3 DNA follows: TGTGCCAGCAGGGTGGGGGAAGGGAACTATGGCTACACCTTC.

The chain links TRBV7-9 to TRBJ2-4; TRBD1 is a possible D gene (6 bases). V lost 4 bases and J 0 bases, leaving 22 bases between the germline ends. Germline CDR1 and CDR2: SEHNR and FQNEAQ (reference sequence). The CDR3 spans 19 residues. This CDR3 reads CASSWGHDTFTLAKNIQYF. The CDR3 bases are TGTGCCAGCAGCTGGGGACACGATACCTTTACACTAGCCAAAAACATTCAGTACTTC.

Here the CDR3 reads CASSSQITDTEAFF. CDR3 nucleotide sequence: TGTGCCAGCAGTTCTCAGATTACGGACACTGAAGCTTTCTTT. This chain links TRBV28 with TRBJ1-1, with D hard to call. Germline V gene lookup returns CDR1 MDHEN and CDR2 SYDVKM. This CDR3 spans 14 amino acids. V gave up 4 bases and J gave up 3 bases, with 12 bases separating them.

The genes are TRBV5-1 and TRBJ1-6; D may be TRBD1 (6 bases). V dropped 4 bases and J dropped 10 bases, with 18 bases sitting between them. This CDR3 is built from 15 residues. CDR1 is SGHRS, CDR2 YFSETQ, per germline. The CDR3 DNA is TGCGCCAGCAGCCAAGAGCTGGGGGCGGGGTCACCCCTCCACTTT. This codes for CASSQELGAGSPLHF.

The V and J genes are TRBV15 and TRBJ2-1; D is unresolved. Germline CDR1 and CDR2: LNHNV and YYDKDF (reference sequence). The CDR3 has 16 residues. V was cut by 5 bases and J by 0 bases, with 14 bases left in between. The CDR3 loop reads CATSGQEHSSYNEQFF. DNA of the CDR3: TGTGCCACCAGCGGTCAGGAACATAGCTCCTACAATGAGCAGTTCTTC.

The chain combines TRBV15 with TRBJ2-5, with a weak D call TRBD2 (8 bases). CDR3 length: 16 residues. CDR1 LNHNV and CDR2 YYDKDF come from the germline V gene (reference sequence). V was pared by 1 base and J by 3 bases, with 15 bases between. CDR3 sequence (DNA): TGTGCCACCAGCAGAGCGGGAGGGGGCAGGGAAGAGACCCAGTACTTC. It is translated as CATSRAGGGREETQYF.

This chain links TRBV6-6 with TRBJ2-7; TRBD1 might be the D (6 bases). Germline loops: CDR1 MNHNY, CDR2 SVGAGI (reference sequence). CDR3 length: 13 residues. With 5 bases removed from V and 3 bases from J, the gap between germline ends came to 11 bases. The CDR3 coding sequence is TGTGCCAGCAGTGAGACAGGCCGCTACGAGCAGTACTTC. Translation: CASSETGRYEQYF.

The chain links TRBV5-1 to TRBJ2-3; D is perhaps TRBD1 (6 bases). CDR3 length equals 14 residues. The V end was cut by 4 bases, the J end by 1 base, with 10 bases between. Per the germline V gene, CDR1 is SGHRS and CDR2 is YFSETQ. CDR3 coding DNA: TGCGCCAGCAGCCGTCGACAGGGCACAGATACGCAGTATTTT. Protein: CASSRRQGTDTQYF.

The J gene is TRBJ1-1, the V gene TRBV6-5; 8 nucleotides align to TRBD1. Per germline, CDR1 MNHEY and CDR2 SVGAGI. With V trimmed by 7 bases and J by 1 base, 8 bases remained unmatched. This CDR3 has 15 amino acids. DNA of the CDR3: TGTGCCAGCACCATACAGACAGGGGCGAACACTGAAGCTTTCTTT. Amino acid sequence: CASTIQTGANTEAFF.

The J gene is TRBJ2-1, the V gene TRBV30; D not resolved. The germline V gene has CDR1 GTSNPN and CDR2 SVGIG (reference sequence). Trimming removed 2 bases at V and 8 bases at J, with 13 bases between. This CDR3 has 13 amino acids. The CDR3 DNA sequence: TGTGCCTGGAGTCGACTCAGAAGCGATGAGCAGTTCTTC. This sequence encodes CAWSRLRSDEQFF.

The genes are TRBV10-1 and TRBJ2-5, with D perhaps TRBD1 (6 bases). Trimming took 5 bases from V and 4 from J, leaving 11 bases between them. This CDR3 has 13 residues. Germline CDR1 is WNHNN and CDR2 is SYGVQD (reference sequence). The CDR3 region is CASSMARGETQYF. The CDR3 DNA is TGCGCCAGCAGTATGGCCAGGGGAGAGACCCAGTACTTC.

Regarding this clone: At one end the junction does not follow the germline gene, possibly because of a read error. This chain links TRBV11-3 with TRBJ2-2, with TRBD1 matching over 7 bases. The CDR3 is made up of 12 amino acids. Germline V gene lookup returns CDR1 SGHNT and CDR2 YENEEA. CDR3 protein: CATSQGAGELFF. The CDR3 bases are TGTGCCACCAGCCAGGGGGCCGGGGAGCTGTTTTTT.

The chain recombines TRBV6-6 with TRBJ2-7; D is unclear. The germline V and J ends were trimmed by 0 bases and 4 bases, with 10 bases remaining between them. This CDR3 has 14 residues. In germline, CDR1 is MNHNY, CDR2 SVGAGI (reference sequence). Written as DNA, the CDR3 is TGTGCCAGCAGTTACTCCGAATCCTCGTACGAGCAGTACTTC. The encoded protein is CASSYSESSYEQYF.

The gene calls are TRBV4-1 and TRBJ2-7; 14 bases line up with TRBD2. Germline trimming cut 0 bases from V and 2 bases from J; bases unmatched to any gene: 0. CDR1 is MGHRA, CDR2 YSYEKL, per germline. The CDR3 is made up of 16 amino acids. Here the CDR3 reads CASSQEGLAGAYEQYF. The CDR3 DNA is TGCGCCAGCAGCCAAGAGGGACTAGCGGGGGCCTACGAGCAGTACTTC.

J is TRBJ1-6 and V is TRBV6-1; TRBD1 matches 8 bases. Germline V gives CDR1 MNHNS, CDR2 SASEGT. CDR3 length equals 15 residues. Unmatched junction bases numbered 7, after V lost 3 bases and J lost 9 bases. CDR3 in amino acids: CASSDPGRGLSPLHF. CDR3 coding DNA: TGTGCCAGCAGTGACCCCGGCAGGGGGCTTTCACCCCTCCACTTT.

CDR3 in DNA: TGTGCCAGCAGCTTAGGTTTAGCCAGGGGGCGCCGAGGGGAGACCCAGTACTTC. It encodes CASSLGLARGRRGETQYF. The V and J genes are TRBV7-6 and TRBJ2-5; 8 positions agree with TRBD1. The CDR3 has 18 residues. Germline CDR1 and CDR2: SGHVS and FNYEAQ. V lost 1 base to trimming and J lost 5 bases; unmatched junction nucleotides: 15.

This clone was observed once. The CDR3 region is CASSSDSNEQFF. The CDR3 nucleotides are TGTGCCAGCTCATCTGACAGCAATGAGCAGTTCTTC. This chain uses TRBV18 with TRBJ2-1; a possible D gene is TRBD1 (5 bases). Germline V gene data show CDR1 as KGHSH and CDR2 as LQKENI. This CDR3 comprises 12 residues. Trimming cost V 5 bases and J 6 bases, with 8 bases left between them.

This chain links TRBV29-1 with TRBJ1-5; D remains unclear. Trimming removed 3 bases at V and 5 bases at J, with 11 bases between. The CDR3 is made up of 13 amino acids. The germline V gene has CDR1 SQVTM and CDR2 ANQGSEA. The DNA for the CDR3 is TGCAGCGTTGAGTGGGAGTCGGATCAGCCCCAGCATTTT. This translates into CSVEWESDQPQHF.